Each of the 21 T cell receptor beta chains below was sequenced from the same sample in a study of shared clonotypes between healthy human individuals. The protocol was immunoSEQ multiplex PCR, while the TCRdb copy is restricted to in-frame clones and leaves out a portion. This sample has approximately 2.5 million clones; roughly nine tenths occur once, and the top ten carry around 0.14%. The sequenced sample consisted of naive CD4+ T cells sorted from blood. Indicated subset: CD45RA+ positively selected. These receptors were collected from a man younger than 30 in good health.

This rearrangement joins TRBV5-8 to TRBJ2-2; 7 nucleotides line up with TRBD1. Germline CDR1 reads SGHTS; CDR2 reads YDEGEE. V gave up 0 bases and J gave up 4 bases; unmatched junction bases: 15. The CDR3 runs to 19 residues. As DNA, the CDR3 is TGTGCCAGCAGCTTGGACACGGACAGGTGGTATTGGAGCACCGGGGAGCTGTTTTTT. Amino acids: CASSLDTDRWYWSTGELFF.

The V and J genes are TRBV7-6 and TRBJ2-5; no firm D call. Germline loops: CDR1 SGHVS, CDR2 FNYEAQ. This CDR3 contains 12 residues. Trimming pared 5 bases from V and 1 base from J, leaving 5 bases between. CDR3 protein: CASSQPQETQYF. CDR3 nucleotides: TGTGCCAGCAGCCAACCCCAAGAGACCCAGTACTTC.

The V call is TRBV4-3, the J call TRBJ2-7, with D maybe TRBD2 (6 bases). Germline CDR1 and CDR2: LGHNA and YSLEER. Trimming took 3 bases from V and 2 from J, leaving 14 bases between them. This CDR3 is built from 15 residues. The CDR3 here is CASSHSLAPTYEQYF. For the CDR3, the DNA is TGCGCCAGCAGCCATAGCCTAGCGCCGACCTACGAGCAGTACTTC.

This chain links TRBV2 with TRBJ2-3; D gene uncertain. The germline V gene has CDR1 SNHLY and CDR2 FYNNEI. V lost 5 bases and J 8 bases, leaving 8 bases between the germline ends. This CDR3 comprises 11 residues. The CDR3 DNA reads TGTGCCAGCAGTTATCTCGTTACGCAGTATTTT. Protein: CASSYLVTQYF.

The chain has TRBV4-1 and TRBJ1-2; D is ambiguous. The CDR3 runs 14 residues. The germline CDR1 and CDR2 sequences are MGHRA and YSYEKL. V dropped 0 bases and J dropped 4 bases, with 9 bases sitting between them. The CDR3 DNA reads as TGCGCCAGCAGCCAAGAAAGCTTTGGCTATGGCTACACCTTC. It translates to CASSQESFGYGYTF.

This sequence joins TRBV10-1 and TRBJ1-2; D unresolved. CDR1 and CDR2 from the germline V gene are WNHNN and SYGVQD (reference sequence). The CDR3 covers 14 residues. V lost 5 bases and J lost 4, with 14 bases in between. The CDR3 DNA follows: TGCGCCAGCAGTCGACCAGGACTCCTCTATGGCTACACCTTC. The encoded protein is CASSRPGLLYGYTF.

V gene TRBV7-2 combines with J gene TRBJ1-6; perhaps TRBD1 as D (6 bases). Trimming took 5 bases from V and 8 from J, leaving 16 bases between them. This CDR3 is built from 15 residues. Germline loops: CDR1 SGHTA, CDR2 FQGNSA. DNA for the CDR3: TGTGCCAGCAGCAGACAGGCCATCTCTGATTCACCCCTCCACTTT. This gives the protein CASSRQAISDSPLHF.

V gene TRBV7-2 combines with J gene TRBJ2-3, with TRBD2 matching 7 bases. The CDR3 is made up of 16 amino acids. The junction had 10 bases not matched to a gene; V was cut back by 5 bases and J by 2 bases. CDR1 is SGHTA, CDR2 FQGNSA, per germline. In DNA form, the CDR3 reads TGTGCCAGCAGCCTATTAGGGCTAGCGGTCACAGATACGCAGTATTTT. Its translation is CASSLLGLAVTDTQYF. Complete variable domain (other parts from reference TRBV7-2 and TRBJ2-3): GAGVSQSPSNKVTEKGKDVELRCDPISGHTALYWYRQSLGQGLEFLIYFQGNSAPDKSGLPSDRFSAERTGGSVSTLTIQRTQQEDSAVYLCASSLLGLAVTDTQYFGPGTRLTVL.

The chain employs TRBV7-6 and TRBJ1-4; D perhaps matches TRBD1 (6 bases). With 1 base removed from V and 4 bases from J, the gap between germline ends came to 10 bases. The CDR3 spans 15 residues. Germline CDR1 reads SGHVS; CDR2 reads FNYEAQ. In DNA form, the CDR3 reads TGTGCCAGCAGCTTAGAAGGGGGGAATAATGAAAAACTGTTTTTT. Its translation: CASSLEGGNNEKLFF.

The rearrangement links TRBV19 to TRBJ2-4; D is ambiguous. The CDR3 totals 13 residues. Per germline, CDR1 LNHDA and CDR2 SQIVND (reference sequence). V was pared by 3 bases and J by 7 bases, with 10 bases between. The CDR3 coding sequence is TGTGCCAGTAGTATTAACGGCGGTAACATTCAGTACTTC. This gives the protein CASSINGGNIQYF.

This clone occurred once. The chain couples TRBV6-6 to TRBJ1-1; tentatively, D is TRBD1 (5 bases). CDR3 size: 14 residues. Germline loops: CDR1 MNHNY, CDR2 SVGAGI (reference sequence). V shed 6 bases and J shed 6 bases, with 17 bases lying between them. The CDR3 reads CASRPHLGDSEAFF. The CDR3 nucleotides are TGTGCCAGCAGACCTCACCTGGGGGACTCTGAAGCTTTCTTT.

The chain is built from TRBV5-1 and TRBJ2-3; D might be TRBD2 (5 bases). This CDR3 is 15 amino acids long. The germline V and J ends were trimmed by 5 bases and 4 bases, with 17 bases remaining between them. Germline V gene sequence: CDR1 SGHRS, CDR2 YFSETQ. CDR3 loop: CASSFARGSADTQYF. The CDR3 nucleotides read TGCGCCAGCAGTTTTGCTAGAGGGAGCGCAGATACGCAGTATTTT.

A remark on this clone: This specimen includes other DNA sequences encoding the same CDR3. J is TRBJ1-1 and V is TRBV10-3; 7 nucleotides align to TRBD1. CDR3 size: 14 residues. Germline trimming cut 6 bases from V and 1 base from J; bases unmatched to any gene: 5. Germline CDR1 and CDR2: ENHRY and SYGVKD. CDR3 region: CAIRTGTENTEAFF. The DNA for the CDR3 is TGTGCCATCAGGACCGGGACAGAGAACACTGAAGCTTTCTTT.

This clone came up a few times. The chain has TRBV6-5 and TRBJ2-2, with 7 bases fitting TRBD1. The CDR3 is 15 residues long. From germline, CDR1 is MNHEY and CDR2 SVGAGI. Trimming took 6 bases from V and 5 from J; bases not matched to a gene: 9. The CDR3 region has the DNA TGTGCCAGCAGCTCACAGGGGATAGGAACCGGGGAGCTGTTTTTT. It encodes CASSSQGIGTGELFF.

V gene TRBV5-4 combines with J gene TRBJ1-2, with 7 bases that match TRBD1. V shed 2 bases and J 8 bases; nucleotides not matched to a gene: 6. This CDR3 has 13 residues. Germline V gene sequence: CDR1 SGHNT, CDR2 YYREEE (reference sequence). This chain's CDR3 is CASSFETGMGYTF. The CDR3 DNA reads TGTGCCAGCAGCTTCGAGACAGGGATGGGCTACACCTTC.

V and J are TRBV28 and TRBJ1-1; D may be TRBD1 (6 bases). V lost 10 bases, J lost 5 bases, and 23 bases lay in between. CDR3 size: 15 residues. Germline V gene lookup returns CDR1 MDHEN and CDR2 SYDVKM. The CDR3 loop is CAIEPPGALRTEAFF. DNA for the CDR3: TGTGCCATTGAACCCCCAGGGGCTCTGAGGACTGAAGCTTTCTTT.

This clone has more than one count but fewer than ten. This rearrangement joins TRBV7-6 to TRBJ1-1, with D unclear. Germline V gene sequence: CDR1 SGHVS, CDR2 FNYEAQ. V was trimmed by 2 bases and J by 3 bases, leaving 7 bases between them. CDR3 length: 13 residues. CDR3 in amino acids: CASSLQWDTEAFF. The CDR3 bases are TGTGCCAGCAGCTTACAATGGGACACTGAAGCTTTCTTT.

The rearrangement uses TRBV7-2 and TRBJ2-7, with TRBD2 as a possible D gene (6 bases). Trimming took off 5 bases at V and 6 bases at J, with 14 bases between the two ends. Germline V gene lookup returns CDR1 SGHTA and CDR2 FQGNSA. This CDR3 is built from 13 residues. CDR3 residues: CASSRDGGGEQYF. The DNA for the CDR3 is TGTGCCAGCAGCCGCGACGGGGGAGGCGAGCAGTACTTC.

The chain carries TRBV5-4 and TRBJ2-3, with TRBD2 matching over 8 bases. J lost 2 bases, V lost 5 bases, and 10 bases had no gene match. The length of the CDR3 is 16 residues. Germline lookup yields CDR1 SGHNT and CDR2 YYREEE (reference sequence). CDR3 DNA sequence: TGTGCCAGCAGTTGGGGCACGGGAGGGCTCACAGATACGCAGTATTTT. Translated, it gives CASSWGTGGLTDTQYF.

V usage is TRBV5-1 and J usage is TRBJ2-3; D remains unclear. V shed 4 bases and J shed 2 bases, with 14 bases lying between them. Germline V gives CDR1 SGHRS, CDR2 YFSETQ. The CDR3 has 15 amino acids. In nucleotides, the CDR3 is TGCGCCAGCAGCCCTCTAAACCAGGCCACAGATACGCAGTATTTT. Translation gives CASSPLNQATDTQYF.

With regard to this clone: Other DNA sequences within the sample encode an identical CDR3. The CDR3 reads CASSLGGLNTGELFF. CDR3 nucleotides: TGTGCCAGCAGCTTAGGAGGACTAAACACCGGGGAGCTGTTTTTT. The rearrangement uses TRBV11-2 and TRBJ2-2; D might be TRBD2 (6 bases). Germline assignment: CDR1 SGHAT and CDR2 FQNNGV. Trimming shortened V by 1 base and J by 2 bases, and 8 bases separated the two germline ends. This CDR3 contains 15 residues.